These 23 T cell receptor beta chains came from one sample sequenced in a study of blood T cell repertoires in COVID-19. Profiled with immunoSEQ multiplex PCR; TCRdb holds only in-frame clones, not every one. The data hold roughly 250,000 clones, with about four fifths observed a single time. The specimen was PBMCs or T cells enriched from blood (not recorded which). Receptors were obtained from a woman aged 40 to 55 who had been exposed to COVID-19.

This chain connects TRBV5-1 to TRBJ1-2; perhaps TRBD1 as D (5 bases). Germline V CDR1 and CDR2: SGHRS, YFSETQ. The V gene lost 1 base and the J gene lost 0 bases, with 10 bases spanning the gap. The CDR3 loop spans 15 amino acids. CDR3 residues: CASSLSGTPNYGYTF. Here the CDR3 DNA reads TGCGCCAGCAGCTTGTCGGGGACTCCTAACTATGGCTACACCTTC. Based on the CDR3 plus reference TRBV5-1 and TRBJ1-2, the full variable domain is KAGVTQTPRYLIKTRGQQVTLSCSPISGHRSVSWYQQTPGQGLQFLFEYFSETQRNKGNFPGRFSGRQFSNSRSEMNVSTLELGDSALYLCASSLSGTPNYGYTFGSGTRLTVV.

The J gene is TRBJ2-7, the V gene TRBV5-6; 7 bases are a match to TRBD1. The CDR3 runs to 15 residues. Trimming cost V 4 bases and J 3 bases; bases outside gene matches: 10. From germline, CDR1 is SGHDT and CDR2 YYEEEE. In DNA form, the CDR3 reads TGTGCCAGCAGCCAACAGGGGTATAGGATCTACGAGCAGTACTTC. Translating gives CASSQQGYRIYEQYF. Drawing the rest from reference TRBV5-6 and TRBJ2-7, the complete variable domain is DAGVTQSPTHLIKTRGQQVTLRCSPKSGHDTVSWYQQALGQGPQFIFQYYEEEERQRGNFPDRFSGHQFPNYSSELNVNALLLGDSALYLCASSQQGYRIYEQYFGPGTRLTVT.

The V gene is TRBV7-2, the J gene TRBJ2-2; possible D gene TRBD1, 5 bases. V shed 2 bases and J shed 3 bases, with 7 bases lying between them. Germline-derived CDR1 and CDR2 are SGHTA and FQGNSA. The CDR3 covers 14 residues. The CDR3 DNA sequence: TGTGCCAGCAGCTTAAGCAGGGACACCGGGGAGCTGTTTTTT. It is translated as CASSLSRDTGELFF.

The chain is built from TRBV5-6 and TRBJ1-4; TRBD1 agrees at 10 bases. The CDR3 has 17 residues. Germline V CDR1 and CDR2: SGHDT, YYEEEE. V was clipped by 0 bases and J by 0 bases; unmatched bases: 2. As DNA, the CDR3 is TGTGCCAGCAGCTTGGTGGGACAGGGGCCAACTAATGAAAAACTGTTTTTT. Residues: CASSLVGQGPTNEKLFF.

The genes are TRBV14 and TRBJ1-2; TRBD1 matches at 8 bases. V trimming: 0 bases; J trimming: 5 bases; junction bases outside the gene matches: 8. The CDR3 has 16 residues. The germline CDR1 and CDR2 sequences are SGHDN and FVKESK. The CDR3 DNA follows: TGTGCCAGCAGCCAAGACTACCGGGACAGGATTTATGGCTACACCTTC. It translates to CASSQDYRDRIYGYTF.

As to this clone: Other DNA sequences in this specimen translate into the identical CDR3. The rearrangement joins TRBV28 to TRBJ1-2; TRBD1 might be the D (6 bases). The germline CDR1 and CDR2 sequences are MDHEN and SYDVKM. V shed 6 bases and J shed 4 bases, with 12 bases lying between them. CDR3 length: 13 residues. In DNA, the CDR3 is TGTGCCAGCAGCCTACAGGGACCCTATGGCTACACCTTC. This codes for CASSLQGPYGYTF.

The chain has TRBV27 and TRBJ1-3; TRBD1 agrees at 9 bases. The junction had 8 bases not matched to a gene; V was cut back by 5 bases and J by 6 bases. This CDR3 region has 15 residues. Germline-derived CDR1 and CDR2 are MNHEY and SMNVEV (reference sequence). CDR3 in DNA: TGTGCCAGCAGTCCCTACGGGGACAGGGTAAACACCATATATTTT. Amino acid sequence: CASSPYGDRVNTIYF.

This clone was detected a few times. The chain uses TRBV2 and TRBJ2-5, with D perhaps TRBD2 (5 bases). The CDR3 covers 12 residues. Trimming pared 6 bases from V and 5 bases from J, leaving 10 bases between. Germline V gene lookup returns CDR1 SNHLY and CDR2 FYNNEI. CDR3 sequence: CASSATTETQYF. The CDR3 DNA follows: TGTGCCAGCAGCGCGACTACGGAGACCCAGTACTTC. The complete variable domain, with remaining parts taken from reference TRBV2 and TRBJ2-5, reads EPEVTQTPSHQVTQMGQEVILRCVPISNHLYFYWYRQILGQKVEFLVSFYNNEISEKSEIFDDQFSVERPDGSNFTLKIRSTKLEDSAMYFCASSATTETQYFGPGTRLLVL.

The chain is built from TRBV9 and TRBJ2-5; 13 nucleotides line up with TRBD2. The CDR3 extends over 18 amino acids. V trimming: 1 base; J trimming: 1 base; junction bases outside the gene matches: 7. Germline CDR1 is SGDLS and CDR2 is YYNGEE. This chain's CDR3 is CASSVSTSGGAGQETQYF. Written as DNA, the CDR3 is TGTGCCAGCAGCGTATCTACTAGCGGGGGGGCGGGCCAAGAGACCCAGTACTTC.

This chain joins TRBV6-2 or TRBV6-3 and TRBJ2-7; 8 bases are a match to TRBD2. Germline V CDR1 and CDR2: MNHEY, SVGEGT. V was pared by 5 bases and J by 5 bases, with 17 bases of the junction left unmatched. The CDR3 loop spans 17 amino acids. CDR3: CASSAPGAGASADEQYF. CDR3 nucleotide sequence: TGTGCCAGCAGTGCCCCCGGAGCGGGGGCCTCCGCCGACGAGCAGTACTTC.

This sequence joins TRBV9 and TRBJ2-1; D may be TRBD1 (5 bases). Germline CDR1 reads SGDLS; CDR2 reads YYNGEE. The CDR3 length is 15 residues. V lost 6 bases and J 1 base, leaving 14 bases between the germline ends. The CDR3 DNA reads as TGTGCCAGCAACACTCAGGGTGGGTCCTACAATGAGCAGTTCTTC. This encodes CASNTQGGSYNEQFF.

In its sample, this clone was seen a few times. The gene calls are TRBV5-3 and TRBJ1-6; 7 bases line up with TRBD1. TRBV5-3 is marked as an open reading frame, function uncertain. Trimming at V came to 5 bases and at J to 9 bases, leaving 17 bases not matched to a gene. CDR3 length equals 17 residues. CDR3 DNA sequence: TGTGCCAGAAGACGAACCGATGACAGGGTCTGGCGTTCACCCCTCCACTTT. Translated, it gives CARRRTDDRVWRSPLHF.

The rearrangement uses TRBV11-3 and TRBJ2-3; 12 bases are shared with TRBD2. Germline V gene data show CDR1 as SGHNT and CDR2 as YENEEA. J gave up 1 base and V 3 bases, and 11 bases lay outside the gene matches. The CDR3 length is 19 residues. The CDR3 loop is CASSFSGSWTSGGTDTQYF. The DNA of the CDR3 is TGTGCCAGCAGCTTTTCTGGGTCTTGGACTAGCGGGGGCACAGATACGCAGTATTTT.

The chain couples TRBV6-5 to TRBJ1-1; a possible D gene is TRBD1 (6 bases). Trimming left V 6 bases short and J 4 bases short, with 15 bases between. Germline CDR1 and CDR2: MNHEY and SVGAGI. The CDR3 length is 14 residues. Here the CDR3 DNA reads TGTGCCAGCAGACCACAGGGCGTCGGCACTGAAGCTTTCTTT. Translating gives CASRPQGVGTEAFF.

This chain's CDR3 is CASSSGDWGFF. The DNA for the CDR3 is TGTGCCAGCAGCTCAGGGGATTGGGGTTTCTTT. The rearrangement links TRBV6-1 to TRBJ1-1, with D possibly matching TRBD1 (6 bases). The CDR3 loop spans 11 amino acids. With 6 bases removed from V and 13 bases from J, the gap between germline ends came to 15 bases. The V gene's germline CDR1 is MNHNS and CDR2 SASEGT.

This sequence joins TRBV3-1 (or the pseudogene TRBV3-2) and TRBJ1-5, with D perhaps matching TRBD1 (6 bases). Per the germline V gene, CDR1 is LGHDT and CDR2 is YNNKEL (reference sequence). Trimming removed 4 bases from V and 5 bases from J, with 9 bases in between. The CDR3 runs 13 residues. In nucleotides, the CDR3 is TGTGCCAGCAGCCGAGGACAGTATCAGCCCCAGCATTTT. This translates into CASSRGQYQPQHF.

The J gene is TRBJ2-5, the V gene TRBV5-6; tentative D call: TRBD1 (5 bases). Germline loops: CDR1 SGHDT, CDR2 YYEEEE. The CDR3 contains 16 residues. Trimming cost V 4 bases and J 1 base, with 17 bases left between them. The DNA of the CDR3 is TGTGCCAGCAGCCTAACGGGCAGGGCAAGCCAAGAGACCCAGTACTTC. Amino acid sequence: CASSLTGRASQETQYF.

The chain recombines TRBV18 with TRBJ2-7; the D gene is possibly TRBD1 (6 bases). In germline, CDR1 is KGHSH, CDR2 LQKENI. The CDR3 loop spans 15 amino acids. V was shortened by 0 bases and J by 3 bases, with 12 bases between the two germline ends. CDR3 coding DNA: TGTGCCAGCTCACCACCGTCAAAACAGGGCTACGAGCAGTACTTC. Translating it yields CASSPPSKQGYEQYF. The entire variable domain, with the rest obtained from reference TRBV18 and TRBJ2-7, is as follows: NAGVMQNPRHLVRRRGQEARLRCSPMKGHSHVYWYRQLPEEGLKFMVYLQKENIIDESGMPKERFSAEFPKEGPSILRIQQVVRGDSAAYFCASSPPSKQGYEQYFGPGTRLTVT.

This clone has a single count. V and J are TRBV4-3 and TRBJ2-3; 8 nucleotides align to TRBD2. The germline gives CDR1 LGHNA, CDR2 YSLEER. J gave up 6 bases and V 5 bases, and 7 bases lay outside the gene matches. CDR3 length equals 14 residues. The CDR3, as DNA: TGCGCCAGCAGCTGGTCGGGGGGGTGGGATACGCAGTATTTT. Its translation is CASSWSGGWDTQYF.

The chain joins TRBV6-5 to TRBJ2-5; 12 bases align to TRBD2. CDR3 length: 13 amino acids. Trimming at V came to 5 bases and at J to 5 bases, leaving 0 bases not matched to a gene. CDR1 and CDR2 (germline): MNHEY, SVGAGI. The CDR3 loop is CASSTSGGETQYF. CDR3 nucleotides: TGTGCCAGCAGTACTAGCGGGGGGGAGACCCAGTACTTC.

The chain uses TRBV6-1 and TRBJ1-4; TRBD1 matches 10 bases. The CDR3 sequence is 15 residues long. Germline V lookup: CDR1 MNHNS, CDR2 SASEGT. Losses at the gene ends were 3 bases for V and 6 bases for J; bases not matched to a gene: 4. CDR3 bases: TGTGCCAGCAGTGACCAGACAGGGGGCCATGAAAAACTGTTTTTT. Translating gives CASSDQTGGHEKLFF.

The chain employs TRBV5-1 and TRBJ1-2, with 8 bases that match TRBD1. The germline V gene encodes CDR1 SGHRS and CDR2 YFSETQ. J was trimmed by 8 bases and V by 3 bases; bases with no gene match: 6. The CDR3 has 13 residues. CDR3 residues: CASSSDRGGGYTF. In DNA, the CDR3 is TGCGCCAGCAGCTCCGACAGGGGTGGAGGCTACACCTTC.

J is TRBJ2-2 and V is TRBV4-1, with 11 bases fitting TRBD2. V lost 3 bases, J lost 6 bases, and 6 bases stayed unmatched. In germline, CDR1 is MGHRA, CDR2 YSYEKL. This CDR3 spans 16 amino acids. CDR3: CASSHIAGGPSGELFF. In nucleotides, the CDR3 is TGCGCCAGCAGCCACATAGCGGGGGGGCCATCCGGGGAGCTGTTTTTT.